The clone carrying this TCR beta chain was detected only once. The antigen is unknown. The assay that was used to sequence DNA from cultured CD4+ T cells was the Oncomine TCR Beta short-read assay. Scientists extracted genomic DNA from CD4+ T cells grown in culture. MiXCR, run by TCRdb on the PCR reads, gives a single entry per CDR3 protein. The table has around 16,000 distinct CDR3 sequences, roughly 71% seen once; the top ten hold 18%. This record comes from a study of vaccination and CD4 T cells after COVID-19. At the level of the study: Overlapping spike pools from SARS-CoV-2 and HCoV-NL63, HCoV-OC43 and HCoV-229E served as culture stimuli.

Treatment reported: 10-day PBMC culture with coronavirus spike peptide pools or control peptides (ViraFEST assay). Germline V gives CDR1 LNHNV, CDR2 YYDKDF (reference sequence). Germline trimming cut 1 base from V and 6 bases from J; bases unmatched to any gene: 6. The CDR3 has 15 amino acids. The source is a human donor who had recovered from COVID-19. The V call is TRBV15, the J call TRBJ1-2, with 9 nucleotides matching TRBD1. The sequencing sample was made of CD4+ T cells from blood, cultured in vitro. Here the CDR3 DNA reads TGTGCCACCAGCAGAGGGGACAGGGAGGGGCATGGCTACACCTTC. Its protein product is CATSRGDREGHGYTF.